The 30 T cell receptor beta chains reported below all come from one sample, sequenced in a study of Graves' ophthalmopathy and Graves' hyperthyroidism. Amplification of the TCR beta CDR3 regions used RNA transcripts (as template). The workflow started with a first-round RT-PCR run with HTBI primers and then moved on to a second-round multiplex PCR. TCRdb independently ran MiXCR on the multiplex PCR reads; one entry per CDR3 protein. The table lists about 1.2 million distinct CDR3 sequences, approximately 35% of them singletons, with approximately 12% in the top ten. Sequencing input: peripheral blood or thyroid tissue (not recorded which). These receptors all come from an adult man with Graves' hyperthyroidism.

This clonotype has ten or more counts. This chain links TRBV10-1 with TRBJ2-6; D might be TRBD2 (5 bases). CDR3 length: 14 residues. Trimming stripped 7 bases from V and 4 bases from J, with 11 bases between. CDR1 is WNHNN, CDR2 SYGVQD, per germline (reference sequence). The CDR3 region has the DNA TGCGCCAGCACTGGGGAGTCCGGGGCCAACGTCCTGACTTTC. As protein: CASTGESGANVLTF.

The table lists this clonotype with many counts. This chain links TRBV9 with TRBJ2-5; TRBD2 might be the D (5 bases). The germline V gene has CDR1 SGDLS and CDR2 YYNGEE. The V end lost 0 bases, the J end lost 4 bases, and 13 bases lay between the germline ends. CDR3 length equals 15 residues. CDR3 protein: CASSVDERAAETQYF. The CDR3 bases are TGTGCCAGCAGCGTAGATGAGAGGGCGGCAGAGACCCAGTACTTC.

V gene TRBV6-1 combines with J gene TRBJ2-5, with 15 nucleotides matching TRBD2. The V and J ends lost 6 bases and 5 bases, in that order; junction bases with no gene match: 7. CDR3 length equals 16 residues. Germline CDR1 MNHNS, CDR2 SASEGT. CDR3 region: CASSTTGTSGRETQYF. The CDR3 DNA is TGTGCCAGCAGCACAACCGGGACTAGCGGGAGGGAGACCCAGTACTTC.

In its sample, this clonotype was seen many times. The chain has TRBV25-1 and TRBJ1-4; 8 bases fit TRBD1. This CDR3 has 15 amino acids. The trim removed 4 bases at V and 5 bases at J, leaving 6 bases unmatched. Germline CDR1 reads MGHDK; CDR2 reads SYGVNS. CDR3 loop: CASSALQGVNEKLFF. The CDR3 bases are TGTGCCAGCAGTGCCTTACAGGGGGTGAATGAAAAACTGTTTTTT.

At least ten counts were recorded for this clonotype. The rearrangement links TRBV20-1 to TRBJ1-2, with 8 nucleotides matching TRBD1. The CDR3 has 12 amino acids. In germline, CDR1 is DFQATT, CDR2 SNEGSKA (reference sequence). V trimming: 4 bases; J trimming: 4 bases; junction bases outside the gene matches: 2. The CDR3 nucleotides are TGCAGTGCTACCGGACAGGGCTATGGCTACACCTTC. Translation: CSATGQGYGYTF.

DNA of the CDR3: TGTGCCAGCAACATATACCAGATGGGTGAAGCTTTCTTT. Protein sequence: CASNIYQMGEAFF. The chain couples TRBV28 to TRBJ1-1; D is uncertain. V was pared by 7 bases and J by 7 bases, with 16 bases between. The CDR3 is 13 residues long. Germline CDR1 MDHEN, CDR2 SYDVKM. Full variable domain (remainder filled in from reference TRBV28 and TRBJ1-1): DVKVTQSSRYLVKRTGEKVFLECVQDMDHENMFWYRQDPGLGLRLIYFSYDVKMKEKGDIPEGYSVSREKKERFSLILESASTNQTSMYLCASNIYQMGEAFFGQGTRLTVV.

This clonotype was seen more than once but under ten times. Being one base from a much bigger clone, this may be a read error. The rearrangement joins TRBV7-6 to TRBJ2-2, with 8 bases fitting TRBD2. In germline, CDR1 is SGHVS, CDR2 FNYEAQ. This CDR3 is 14 amino acids long. The CDR3 sequence: CASATSANTGELLF. The CDR3 nucleotides are TGTGCCAGCGCGACTAGCGCGAACACCGGGGAGCTGCTTTTT.

The V gene is TRBV6-5, the J gene TRBJ1-2, with D perhaps matching TRBD1 (5 bases). The CDR3 extends over 13 amino acids. The germline V gene has CDR1 MNHEY and CDR2 SVGAGI. V was cut by 0 bases and J by 6 bases, with 8 bases left in between. The CDR3 DNA sequence: TGTGCCAGCAGTTACTCGACAGAAAATGGCTACACCTTC. Its protein product is CASSYSTENGYTF.

This chain joins TRBV29-1 and TRBJ2-5, with TRBD1 matching 10 bases. The germline gives CDR1 SQVTM, CDR2 ANQGSEA. The V gene end was trimmed by 2 bases and the J gene end by 5 bases; junction bases not matched to a gene: 8. The CDR3 is made up of 15 amino acids. The CDR3 DNA reads as TGCAGCGTTGAATCCGGGACAGGGGATCTGGAGACCCAGTACTTC. It specifies CSVESGTGDLETQYF.

This clonotype has a handful of counts. V and J are TRBV7-2 and TRBJ2-7; D unresolved. Trimming removed 1 base at V and 2 bases at J, with 6 bases between. Germline V CDR1 and CDR2: SGHTA, FQGNSA. This CDR3 comprises 13 residues. Written as DNA, the CDR3 is TGTGCCAGCAGCTTAGTTGAGACCTACGAGCAGTACTTC. Amino acids: CASSLVETYEQYF.

This clonotype was seen repeatedly, ten times or more. V usage is TRBV15 and J usage is TRBJ2-5; D tentatively fits TRBD1 or TRBD2 (7 bases each). Trimming took 0 bases from V and 4 from J, leaving 9 bases between them. Germline V gene lookup returns CDR1 LNHNV and CDR2 YYDKDF (reference sequence). CDR3 length: 14 residues. The CDR3 DNA reads as TGTGCCACCAGCAGAGACAGGGGGGGAGAGACCCAGTACTTC. Its translation is CATSRDRGGETQYF.

This clonotype was detected ten times or more. The chain employs TRBV7-2 and TRBJ1-2; 9 bases map to TRBD1. This CDR3 region has 16 residues. CDR1 is SGHTA and CDR2 is FQGNSA in the germline V gene. After removal of 5 bases from V and 4 bases from J, the junction contained 11 bases not matched to a gene. The CDR3: CASSRLWDRALYGYTF. DNA for the CDR3: TGTGCCAGCAGCCGTCTTTGGGACAGGGCCCTCTATGGCTACACCTTC.

This clonotype was picked up many times. V gene TRBV5-1 combines with J gene TRBJ2-7, with 7 bases matching TRBD1. V shed 6 bases and J 0 bases; nucleotides not matched to a gene: 9. The CDR3 spans 15 residues. Germline CDR1 reads SGHRS; CDR2 reads YFSETQ. CDR3 loop: CASNGETGSSYEQYF. DNA of the CDR3: TGCGCCAGCAATGGAGAGACAGGGAGCTCCTACGAGCAGTACTTC.

The table lists this clonotype with many counts. V usage is TRBV7-8 and J usage is TRBJ2-7; D might be TRBD1 (6 bases). The CDR3 covers 13 residues. With 5 bases removed from V and 2 bases from J, the gap between germline ends came to 10 bases. In germline, CDR1 is SGHVS, CDR2 FQNEAQ. The CDR3 region is CASSGTKPYEQYF. The DNA for the CDR3 is TGTGCCAGCAGCGGGACAAAGCCCTACGAGCAGTACTTC.

For this clonotype: Germline is not matched at one junction end, which may reflect a read error. The V call is TRBV19, the J call TRBJ1-5; D call uncertain. Looked up from germline, CDR1 is LNHDA and CDR2 is SQIVND (reference sequence). CDR3 length: 15 amino acids. This CDR3 is CASSENGDSNQPQHF. CDR3 DNA: TGTGCCAGTAGTGAGAACGGAGATAGCAATCAGCCCCAGCACTTT.

Comment on this clonotype: The junction departs from germline at one end; a sequencing error may be responsible. V usage is TRBV10-3 and J usage is TRBJ2-7; D unresolved. The CDR3 loop spans 15 amino acids. Germline CDR1 and CDR2: ENHRY and SYGVKD. CDR3 in amino acids: CASSYGQKGTYEQYF. CDR3 DNA: TGTGCCAGCAGTTACGGTCAGAAGGGAACCTACGAGCAGTACTTC.

This clonotype showed up many times. The chain recombines TRBV7-2 with TRBJ1-2; D ambiguous. The CDR3 is 14 amino acids. Germline assignment: CDR1 SGHTA and CDR2 FQGNSA. The germline V and J ends were trimmed by 2 bases and 4 bases, with 11 bases remaining between them. Here the CDR3 reads CASSLIDGVYGYTF. Written as DNA, the CDR3 is TGTGCCAGCAGCTTAATCGACGGGGTCTATGGCTACACCTTC.

This clonotype was detected many times. The J gene is TRBJ1-2, the V gene TRBV29-1, with D maybe TRBD1 (5 bases). V was cut by 1 base and J by 7 bases, with 16 bases left in between. CDR1 is SQVTM and CDR2 is ANQGSEA in the germline V gene. The CDR3 is 14 amino acids. CDR3 loop: CSVEGRWGISGYTF. The DNA for the CDR3 is TGCAGCGTTGAAGGGAGGTGGGGGATTTCTGGCTACACCTTC.

This clonotype showed up many times. The rearrangement joins TRBV10-3 to TRBJ2-5, with TRBD1 identical over 11 bases. The ends lost 4 bases at V and 5 bases at J; junction bases unmatched: 6. The CDR3 runs 15 residues. Per germline, CDR1 ENHRY and CDR2 SYGVKD. The CDR3 sequence is CAISGGGQGEETQYF. In DNA form, the CDR3 reads TGTGCCATCAGTGGGGGGGGACAGGGGGAGGAGACCCAGTACTTC.

The chain joins TRBV29-1 to TRBJ1-2, with D unresolved. Trimming pared 4 bases from V and 8 bases from J, leaving 17 bases between. This CDR3 is 13 amino acids long. Germline values: CDR1 SQVTM, CDR2 ANQGSEA. CDR3: CSVARQSYEGYTF. Written as DNA, the CDR3 is TGCAGCGTTGCCCGACAATCCTATGAGGGCTACACCTTC.

This clonotype showed up many times. V is TRBV7-9 and J is TRBJ1-2, with D perhaps TRBD1 (5 bases). The CDR3 runs 14 residues. Trimming cost V 5 bases and J 5 bases, with 15 bases left between them. Germline CDR1 reads SEHNR; CDR2 reads FQNEAQ (reference sequence). The CDR3 sequence is CASSPNGGGYGYTF. In DNA, the CDR3 is TGTGCCAGCAGCCCCAACGGGGGTGGATATGGCTACACCTTC.

This clonotype occurred many times. This rearrangement joins TRBV20-1 to TRBJ2-2; a weak D match, TRBD2 (5 bases). The CDR3 has 12 residues. The ends were cut back, 6 bases at V and 6 bases at J, with 11 bases in the middle. CDR1 and CDR2 (germline): DFQATT, SNEGSKA (reference sequence). The CDR3 DNA is TGCAGTGCCAGCCCACTAGCCGGGGAGCTGTTTTTT. Protein: CSASPLAGELFF.

Concerning this clonotype: A read error may explain this, as a much larger clone is one base away. The chain recombines TRBV2 with TRBJ2-2, with 9 positions matching TRBD1. The CDR3 runs 15 residues. The V segment lost 8 bases and the J segment 7 bases; nucleotides outside the gene matches: 11. From germline, CDR1 is SNHLY and CDR2 FYNNEI. The CDR3 DNA reads TGTGCCAGCGGTGCTAGGACAGGGGATGTCGGGGAGCTGTTTTTT. Translating it yields CASGARTGDVGELFF.

There are a few counts of this clonotype. The V gene is TRBV10-3, the J gene TRBJ1-6; 9 bases are a match to TRBD1. J gave up 10 bases and V 6 bases, and 1 base lay outside the gene matches. The CDR3 consists of 12 residues. Germline values: CDR1 ENHRY, CDR2 SYGVKD. The CDR3 is CAIRDRGSPLHF. CDR3 DNA: TGTGCCATCAGGGACAGGGGCTCACCCCTCCACTTT.

This clonotype appeared once. CDR3 in amino acids: CAWTGVKVDSPLHF. CDR3 coding DNA: TGTGCCTGGACAGGGGTTAAGGTTGATTCACCCCTCCACTTT. The rearrangement joins TRBV30 to TRBJ1-6; D may be TRBD1 (6 bases). The V end was cut by 4 bases, the J end by 8 bases, with 15 bases between. The length of the CDR3 is 14 residues. Germline loops: CDR1 GTSNPN, CDR2 SVGIG (reference sequence).

For this clonotype: At one of its ends the junction is not consistent with the germline gene, which may arise from a read error. The CDR3 here is CASSSGQGFTYVYTF. For the CDR3, the DNA is TGTGCCAGCAGCTCGGGACAGGGTTTCACCTATGTCTACACCTTC. V usage is TRBV7-8 and J usage is TRBJ1-2; TRBD1 agrees at 9 bases. The CDR3 totals 15 residues. Looked up from germline, CDR1 is SGHVS and CDR2 is FQNEAQ.

This clonotype was observed a handful of times. The V and J genes are TRBV14 and TRBJ2-7, with D tentatively TRBD2 (6 bases). Germline V lookup: CDR1 SGHDN, CDR2 FVKESK. The germline V and J ends were trimmed by 5 bases and 2 bases, with 13 bases remaining between them. There are 14 residues in the CDR3. CDR3 protein: CASSVAATAYEQYF. CDR3 in DNA: TGTGCCAGCAGCGTAGCGGCCACAGCCTACGAGCAGTACTTC.

The V gene is TRBV7-2, the J gene TRBJ2-7; TRBD1 might be the D (5 bases). There are 14 residues in the CDR3. Germline V gene lookup returns CDR1 SGHTA and CDR2 FQGNSA. The V end lost 5 bases, the J end lost 2 bases, and 13 bases lay between the germline ends. This CDR3 reads CASSQLDSPYEQYF. CDR3 DNA sequence: TGTGCCAGCAGCCAACTCGACAGCCCCTACGAGCAGTACTTC.

The chain employs TRBV12-3 or TRBV12-4 and TRBJ1-2; no firm D call. The CDR3 is made up of 14 amino acids. The V gene lost 7 bases and the J gene lost 4 bases, with 16 bases spanning the gap. In nucleotides, the CDR3 is TGTGCCAGCACCCATCCGTCGTTCCCCTATGGCTACACCTTC. Amino acids: CASTHPSFPYGYTF.

This clonotype has only one observation. Since a much larger clone is just one base distant, this may be a read error. V gene TRBV5-8 combines with J gene TRBJ1-1, with D hard to call. The CDR3 has 15 amino acids. CDR1 SGHTS and CDR2 YDEGEE come from the germline V gene. The CDR3 DNA reads TGTACCAGCAGCTTGGCGACCCGAACAGATAACGAAGCTTTCTTT. Its translation: CTSSLATRTDNEAFF.